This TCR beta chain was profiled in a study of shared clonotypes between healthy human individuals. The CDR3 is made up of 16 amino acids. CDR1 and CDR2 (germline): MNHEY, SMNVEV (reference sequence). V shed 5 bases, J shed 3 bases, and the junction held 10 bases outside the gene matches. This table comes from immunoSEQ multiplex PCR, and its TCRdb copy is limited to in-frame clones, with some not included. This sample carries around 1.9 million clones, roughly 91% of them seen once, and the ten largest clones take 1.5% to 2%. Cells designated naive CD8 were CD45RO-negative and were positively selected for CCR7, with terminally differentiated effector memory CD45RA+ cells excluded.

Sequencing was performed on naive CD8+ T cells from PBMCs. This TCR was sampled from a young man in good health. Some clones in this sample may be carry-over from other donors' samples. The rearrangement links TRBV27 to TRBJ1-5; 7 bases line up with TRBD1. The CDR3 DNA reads TGTGCCAGCAGTCCATCGACAGGGCTCACCAATCAGCCCCAGCATTTT. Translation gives CASSPSTGLTNQPQHF.